This T cell receptor beta chain was sequenced during a study of blood T cell repertoires in COVID-19. Study-level information: The United States, Italy and Spain supplied acute and convalescent COVID-19 samples.

Original processing methods: Reference gene primer amplification in the assay estimated nucleated cell counts. This table comes from immunoSEQ multiplex PCR, and its TCRdb copy is limited to in-frame clones, with some not included. D and trimming come from the DNA, and the V and J calls and clone size come from that table. The data show about 60,000 clones, with about 83% seen just once and roughly 27% held by the top ten. CDR1 is LGHNT, CDR2 FRNRAP, per germline. CDR3 length equals 12 residues. V dropped 7 bases and J dropped 6 bases, with 12 bases sitting between them. The chain carries TRBV12-5 and TRBJ1-2; no clear D gene. Sequencing input: peripheral blood. This TCR was sampled from a human donor in a cohort sampled during active COVID-19. DNA of the CDR3: TGTGCTAGTGCCCCGGGTCTCCATGGCTACACCTTC. This sequence encodes CASAPGLHGYTF. Combining the CDR3 with reference TRBV12-5 and TRBJ1-2 gives the whole variable domain DARVTQTPRHKVTEMGQEVTMRCQPILGHNTVFWYRQTMMQGLELLAYFRNRAPLDDSGMPKDRFSAEMPDATLATLKIQPSEPRDSAVYFCASAPGLHGYTFGSGTRLTVV.